The clone carrying this T cell receptor (beta chain) has just one count. V shed 7 bases and J shed 0 bases, with 20 bases lying between them. The CDR3 is 17 residues long. Germline-derived CDR1 and CDR2 are LNHDA and SQIVND (reference sequence). Clinical histories supplied by participants themselves formed the basis of cohort assignment. Before being deemed recovered, Cohort 3 donors had two negative PCRs, clearance, or symptom resolution. The data were taken from a study of blood T cell repertoires in COVID-19. Across the study: In each case, the material was cDNA or gDNA derived from T cells, B-cell-depleted T cells, or PBMCs.

Methods used by the authors: Quantification of nucleated cells was approximated via reference gene primer amplification. Generated by immunoSEQ multiplex PCR, the TCRdb table keeps only in-frame clones and is missing some. V and J calls and clone size come straight from that table; D and trimming were deduced from the DNA. This sample carries around 150,000 clones, around 80% of them seen once, and the ten largest clones take about 7.7%. The chain recombines TRBV19 with TRBJ2-3; a weak D match, TRBD2 (6 bases). Sequenced material: PBMCs or T cells enriched from blood (not recorded which). The clonotype was recovered from a man aged 45-60 years who had recovered from COVID-19. The CDR3 bases are TGTGCCAGTACCCGGACTGCCCAGGGACTGAGCACAGATACGCAGTATTTT. As protein: CASTRTAQGLSTDTQYF.